This T cell receptor beta chain came from a study of T cells after yellow fever vaccination. About the study: Fractions low in cell number were prepared with SMART-Seq v4 Ultra Low Input.

Germline values: CDR1 MGHRA, CDR2 YSYEKL. There are 15 residues in the CDR3. V was pared by 0 bases and J by 6 bases, with 13 bases between. A single record per CDR3 protein comes from TCRdb applying MiXCR to the 5' RACE reads. The sample holds hundreds of thousands of distinct CDR3 sequences, 15% to 20% seen once. This clonotype has just a few counts. The TCR comes from a man aged 18 to 30 who received the YFV17D yellow fever vaccine. The V gene is TRBV4-1, the J gene TRBJ2-3; D not certain. The specimen was PBMCs, collected before the yellow fever booster vaccination. Written as DNA, the CDR3 is TGCGCCAGCAGCCAAGATCGAGGCTACCGGGATACGCAGTATTTT. This translates into CASSQDRGYRDTQYF.